The following is a TCR beta chain sequence with its context. Its specificity is unknown. CDR1 is MNHEY, CDR2 SVGAGI, per germline. V lost 9 bases to trimming and J lost 0 bases, with 21 bases between them. This CDR3 region has 17 residues. Each CDR3 protein is one row after TCRdb ran MiXCR on the 5' RACE reads. The sample contains about 310,000 distinct CDR3 sequences, around a sixth of which appear only once. This sample is drawn from a study of T-cell memory formation after mild COVID-19. Study-wide results and caveats: The study found balanced CD4/CD8 in clones contracting day 15 to 85 and a CD4+ lean in later expanders. Some responding clones appeared in pre-infection memory, suggesting cross-reactive memory joined.

The V call is TRBV6-5, the J call TRBJ2-1; no firm D call. The sample taken for sequencing was PBMCs or a T cell subset sorted from them (not recorded which). The receptor was isolated from a man aged 18 to 29 who had mild COVID-19 (a few samples of this study predate the infection). Cell type and time point are not known. CDR3 DNA sequence: TGTGCCAGTGCCGCCAATGCCATCGTGGCCTCCTACAATGAGCAGTTCTTC. Its protein product is CASAANAIVASYNEQFF.